This T cell receptor beta chain came from a study of T cell responses to AZD1222 COVID-19 vaccine. Whole-study findings and limits: Spike-specific TCR breadth and depth grew following two AZD1222 doses. White British ancestry dominated among donors, who included more females, and clonal diversity was possibly underestimated. Baseline serology detected seropositivity in only 5 to 7 AZD1222 recipients. The study sampled repertoires only after the peak T cell response.

Remarks on this clone: The antigen is not known.

The length of the CDR3 is 14 residues. Trimming cost V 4 bases and J 8 bases, with 14 bases left between them. Per the germline V gene, CDR1 is SEHNR and CDR2 is FQNEAQ (reference sequence). TCRdb's copy holds only in-frame clones and misses some; the assay was immunoSEQ multiplex PCR. The sample contains some 150,000 clones, almost 90% of which appear only once. The sequence was collected from an adult in good health. Sequencing used peripheral blood, obtained on day 0 of AZD1222 vaccination. The rearrangement uses TRBV7-9 and TRBJ1-4; no firm D call. The CDR3 spells CASSSTISGEKLFF. For the CDR3, the DNA is TGTGCCAGCAGCTCGACAATATCAGGAGAAAAACTGTTTTTT.